These T cell receptor beta chains were read from a single sample in a study of CD8+ T cells in alopecia areata. Method: immunoSEQ multiplex PCR; TCRdb's copy keeps in-frame clones and lacks some. The sample includes about 110,000 clones, roughly 84% of them seen just once. Specimen: CD8+ T cells sorted from blood, collected at week 24, from a patient treated with tofacitinib. The receptors here all came from a human donor with alopecia areata. Each CDR3 is given with its conserved first and last residue. Fields, in order: clone size, V gene, D gene, J gene, CDR3 protein, CDR3 DNA. A D gene is named only where the DNA matches it firmly. The size of a clone is reported for some rows only, either as once, few or many, or as a class for expanded clones.

-	TRBV7-7	-	TRBJ1-4	CASSLGAREKLFF	TGTGCTAGCAGCCTCGGGGCGCGTGAAAAACTGTTTTTT
once	TRBV7-2	-	TRBJ1-1	CASTNTTEAFF	TGTGCCAGCACCAACACCACTGAAGCTTTCTTT
-	TRBV15	-	TRBJ1-2	CATSKRVAGTNGYTF	TGTGCCACCAGCAAGAGGGTGGCAGGGACTAATGGCTACACCTTC
-	TRBV29-1	-	TRBJ2-5	CSVRKSARETQYF	TGCAGCGTGCGCAAATCGGCCCGGGAGACCCAGTACTTC
-	TRBV11-1	-	TRBJ1-1	CASSPGNTEAFF	TGTGCCAGCAGCCCGGGGAACACTGAAGCTTTCTTT
-	TRBV2	-	TRBJ2-7	CASSETGAYEQYF	TGTGCCAGCAGTGAGACAGGAGCCTACGAGCAGTACTTC
-	TRBV7-9	-	TRBJ2-5	CASSLANTETQYF	TGTGCCAGCAGCTTAGCCAACACAGAGACCCAGTACTTC
once	TRBV2	-	TRBJ2-1	CASSVSALYNEQFF	TGTGCCAGCAGTGTATCCGCCCTATACAATGAGCAGTTCTTC
-	TRBV5-4	TRBD1	TRBJ1-1	CASSLGPGQGAQNTEAFF	TGTGCCAGCAGCTTGGGTCCGGGACAGGGGGCTCAGAACACTGAAGCTTTCTTT
-	TRBV5-1	-	TRBJ1-3	CASRLTRPMGAGNTIYF	TGCGCCAGCAGATTAACGCGGCCAATGGGAGCCGGAAACACCATATATTTT
-	TRBV5-6	-	TRBJ2-1	CASSLFPRGRFF	TGTGCCAGCAGCTTGTTTCCCAGAGGGCGGTTCTTC
few	TRBV7-8	-	TRBJ2-5	CASSVKPSGTLQETQYF	TGTGCCAGCAGCGTTAAGCCCAGCGGGACACTCCAAGAGACCCAGTACTTC
-	TRBV14	-	TRBJ2-7	CASSPETVDEQYF	TGTGCCAGCAGCCCTGAGACAGTCGACGAGCAGTACTTC
-	TRBV4-1	-	TRBJ1-2	CASSQANLQTTNYGYTF	TGCGCCAGCAGCCAAGCCAACCTTCAGACAACCAACTATGGCTACACCTTC
few	TRBV25-1	TRBD2	TRBJ2-7	CASSDSVEAGGRYEQYF	TGTGCCAGCAGTGACTCCGTCGAAGCGGGGGGCCGGTACGAGCAGTACTTC
-	TRBV29-1	-	TRBJ2-3	CSVEGGFRTDTQYF	TGCAGCGTTGAGGGGGGATTTCGGACAGATACGCAGTATTTT
-	TRBV6-5	-	TRBJ1-2	CASSRDTSSEGYTF	TGTGCCAGCAGTCGGGACACGTCCTCGGAGGGCTACACCTTC
-	TRBV21-1	-	TRBJ2-1	CASSPEGAAQGEQFF	TGTGCCAGCAGCCCGGAGGGGGCGGCCCAGGGTGAGCAGTTCTTC
-	TRBV6-5	TRBD2	TRBJ2-3	CASSPSGGTDTQYF	TGTGCCAGCAGTCCTAGCGGGGGAACAGATACGCAGTATTTT
few	TRBV28	-	TRBJ2-2	CAVNSIPSPTGELFF	TGTGCCGTTAATAGTATACCCAGCCCCACCGGGGAGCTGTTTTTT
-	TRBV29-1	-	TRBJ1-2	CSVDHEVGRQGYTF	TGCAGCGTTGATCATGAAGTGGGGCGTCAGGGCTACACCTTC
once	TRBV27	-	TRBJ2-7	CASSLASNRWEQYF	TGTGCCAGCAGTTTGGCCTCCAATAGGTGGGAGCAGTACTTC
once	TRBV19	TRBD1	TRBJ1-1	CASVRGFSRDTEAFF	TGTGCCAGCGTCAGGGGGTTCTCTAGGGACACTGAAGCTTTCTTT
-	TRBV4-2	-	TRBJ2-7	CASSQDGSGFYEQYF	TGTGCCAGCAGCCAAGATGGGTCCGGTTTCTACGAGCAGTACTTC
-	TRBV7-8	-	TRBJ1-1	CASSLAQGGGAEAFF	TGTGCCAGCAGCTTAGCGCAAGGTGGAGGGGCTGAAGCTTTCTTT
-	TRBV28	-	TRBJ2-7	CASSIVVDEQYF	TGTGCCAGCAGTATAGTAGTGGACGAGCAGTACTTC
-	TRBV5-1	-	TRBJ2-7	CASSLAGPEQYF	TGCGCCAGCAGCTTGGCAGGGCCCGAGCAGTACTTC
few	TRBV7-9	-	TRBJ2-5	CASSFPAGAPMETQYF	TGTGCCAGCAGCTTCCCCGCGGGGGCGCCTATGGAGACCCAGTACTTC
-	TRBV6-5	TRBD1	TRBJ2-7	CASSFGTGVYEQYF	TGTGCCAGCAGTTTTGGGACAGGGGTCTACGAGCAGTACTTC
-	TRBV27	TRBD1	TRBJ2-7	CASSDRGRTYEQYF	TGTGCCAGCAGTGACAGGGGGCGGACCTACGAGCAGTACTTC
-	TRBV7-9	TRBD2	TRBJ2-3	CASSLAGLAGPRDTQYF	TGTGCCAGCAGCTTAGCAGGTCTAGCGGGGCCCCGCGATACGCAGTATTTT
-	TRBV23-1	TRBD2	TRBJ2-3	CANSVRLRGERDTQYF	TGCGCCAACTCCGTGCGGCTCCGGGGGGAGCGAGATACGCAGTATTTT
once	TRBV2	-	TRBJ2-2	CASSVRGPHTGELFF	TGTGCCAGCAGTGTCCGGGGACCTCACACCGGGGAGCTGTTTTTT
-	TRBV7-9	-	TRBJ2-5	CASSHGQRQETQYF	TGTGCCAGCAGCCACGGACAGAGACAAGAGACCCAGTACTTC
-	TRBV4-3	TRBD1	TRBJ2-7	CASSQAGGPYEQYF	TGCGCCAGCAGCCAAGCAGGGGGCCCCTACGAGCAGTACTTC
-	TRBV7-8	-	TRBJ2-3	CASSSGHLDTDTQYF	TGTGCCAGCAGCAGCGGACACTTAGACACAGATACGCAGTATTTT
-	TRBV11-2	-	TRBJ2-5	CASSASGLGETQYF	TGTGCCAGCAGCGCCAGCGGGCTAGGGGAGACCCAGTACTTC
-	TRBV20-1	-	TRBJ1-1	CSPIGGTEAFF	TGCAGTCCGATTGGGGGCACTGAAGCTTTCTTT
-	TRBV7-9	-	TRBJ1-6	CASSLTGGIDSPLHF	TGTGCCAGCAGCTTGACTGGGGGTATTGATTCACCCCTCCACTTT
-	TRBV7-2	-	TRBJ2-2	CASSLVLTGAGTGELFF	TGTGCCAGCAGCTTAGTCCTCACTGGAGCGGGCACCGGGGAGCTGTTTTTT
-	TRBV6-1	-	TRBJ1-3	CASSEGEGSGNTIYF	TGTGCCAGCAGTGAAGGGGAGGGCTCTGGAAACACCATATATTTT
-	TRBV6-5	-	TRBJ2-7	CASSHEGKPPYEQYF	TGTGCCAGCAGCCACGAGGGGAAGCCCCCCTACGAGCAGTACTTC
-	TRBV19	-	TRBJ2-1	CASSPPQGTWQFF	TGTGCCAGTAGCCCGCCGCAGGGAACTTGGCAGTTCTTC
-	TRBV7-9	-	TRBJ2-5	CASSFEGSQETQYF	TGTGCCAGCAGCTTCGAGGGATCCCAAGAGACCCAGTACTTC
-	TRBV27	-	TRBJ2-3	CASSLSTRGTDTQYF	TGTGCCAGCAGTTTATCTACCCGGGGGACAGATACGCAGTATTTT
-	TRBV7-6	-	TRBJ2-1	CASSFNRRGHEQFF	TGTGCCAGCAGCTTTAACCGCAGGGGTCATGAGCAGTTCTTC
-	TRBV5-1	TRBD1	TRBJ2-7	CASSPGTAYEQYF	TGCGCCAGCAGCCCCGGGACAGCTTACGAGCAGTACTTC